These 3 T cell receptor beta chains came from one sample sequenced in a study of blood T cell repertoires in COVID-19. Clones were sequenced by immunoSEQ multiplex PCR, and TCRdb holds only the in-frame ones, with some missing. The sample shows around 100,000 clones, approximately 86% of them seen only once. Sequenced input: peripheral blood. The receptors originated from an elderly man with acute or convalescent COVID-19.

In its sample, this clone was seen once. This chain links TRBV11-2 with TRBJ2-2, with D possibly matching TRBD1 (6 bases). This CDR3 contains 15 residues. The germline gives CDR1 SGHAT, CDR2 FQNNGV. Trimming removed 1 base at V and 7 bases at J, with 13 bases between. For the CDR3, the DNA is TGTGCCAGCAGCTTAGTGTCAGGGGCAGTCGGGGAGCTGTTTTTT. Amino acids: CASSLVSGAVGELFF. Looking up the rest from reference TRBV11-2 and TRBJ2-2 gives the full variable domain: EAGVAQSPRYKIIEKRQSVAFWCNPISGHATLYWYQQILGQGPKLLIQFQNNGVVDDSQLPKDRFSAERLKGVDSTLKIQPAKLEDSAVYLCASSLVSGAVGELFFGEGSRLTVL.

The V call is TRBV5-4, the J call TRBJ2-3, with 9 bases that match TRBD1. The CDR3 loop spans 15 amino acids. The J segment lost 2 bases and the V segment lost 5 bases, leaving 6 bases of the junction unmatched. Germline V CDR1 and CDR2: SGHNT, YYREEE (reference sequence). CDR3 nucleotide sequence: TGTGCCAGCAGGCCCGGGACAGGGAACACAGATACGCAGTATTTT. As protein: CASRPGTGNTDTQYF. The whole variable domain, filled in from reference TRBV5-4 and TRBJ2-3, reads ETGVTQSPTHLIKTRGQQVTLRCSSQSGHNTVSWYQQALGQGPQFIFQYYREEENGRGNFPPRFSGLQFPNYSSELNVNALELDDSALYLCASRPGTGNTDTQYFGPGTRLTVL.

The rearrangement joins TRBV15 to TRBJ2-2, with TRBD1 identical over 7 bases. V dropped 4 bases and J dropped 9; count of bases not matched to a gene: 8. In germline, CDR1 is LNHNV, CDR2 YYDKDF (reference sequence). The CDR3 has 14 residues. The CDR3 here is CATSTRDSHRELFF. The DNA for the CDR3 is TGTGCCACCAGCACCCGGGACAGTCACAGGGAGCTGTTTTTT. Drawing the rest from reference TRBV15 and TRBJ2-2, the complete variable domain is DAMVIQNPRYQVTQFGKPVTLSCSQTLNHNVMYWYQQKSSQAPKLLFHYYDKDFNNEADTPDNFQSRRPNTSFCFLDIRSPGLGDTAMYLCATSTRDSHRELFFGEGSRLTVL.